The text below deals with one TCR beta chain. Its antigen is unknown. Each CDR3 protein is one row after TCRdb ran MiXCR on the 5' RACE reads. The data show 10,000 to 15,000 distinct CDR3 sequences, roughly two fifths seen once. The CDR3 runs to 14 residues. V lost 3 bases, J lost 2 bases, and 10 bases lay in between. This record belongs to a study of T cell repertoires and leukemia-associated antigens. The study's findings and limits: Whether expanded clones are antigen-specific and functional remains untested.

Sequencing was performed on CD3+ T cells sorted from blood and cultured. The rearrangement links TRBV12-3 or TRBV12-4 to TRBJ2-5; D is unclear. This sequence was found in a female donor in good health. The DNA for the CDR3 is TGTGCCAGCAGTTTCACTACGGAGCAAGAGACCCAGTACTTC. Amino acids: CASSFTTEQETQYF.